Sequencing of this TCR beta chain was carried out in a study of cytomegalovirus exposure and HLA in healthy donors. PCR used 60 Vbeta primers and 13 Jbeta primers. The repertoire was sequenced with immunoSEQ multiplex PCR; TCRdb's copy has only in-frame clones and lacks some. This table holds about 140,000 clones, about 78% found once. V gave up 1 base and J gave up 1 base, with 7 bases separating them. Germline CDR1 SEHNR, CDR2 FQNEAQ (reference sequence). CDR3 length: 14 amino acids. V gene TRBV7-9 combines with J gene TRBJ1-1; D possibly corresponds to TRBD1 (6 bases). Sequencing was carried out using PBMCs. The receptor was derived from a male donor in good health and CMV-seronegative. The CDR3: CASSLGQANTEAFF. The CDR3 coding sequence is TGTGCCAGCAGCTTAGGACAGGCGAACACTGAAGCTTTCTTT.